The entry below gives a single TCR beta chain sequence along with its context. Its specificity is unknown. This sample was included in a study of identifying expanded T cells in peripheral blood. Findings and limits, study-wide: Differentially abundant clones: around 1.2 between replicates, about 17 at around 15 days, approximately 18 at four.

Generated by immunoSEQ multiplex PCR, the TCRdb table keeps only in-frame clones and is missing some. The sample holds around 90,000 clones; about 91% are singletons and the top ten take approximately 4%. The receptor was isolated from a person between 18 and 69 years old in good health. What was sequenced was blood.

The CDR3 DNA reads TGCGCCAGCAGCCTGGACGGTCCCGGAGTGCAGTACTTC. Translation: CASSLDGPGVQYF. J is TRBJ2-7 and V is TRBV5-1; D is ambiguous. Germline-derived CDR1 and CDR2 are SGHRS and YFSETQ. With 4 bases removed from V and 9 bases from J, the gap between germline ends came to 17 bases. This CDR3 is built from 13 residues.